The 9 T cell receptor beta chains listed next were all sequenced from one sample in a study of OX40 agonist ivuxolimab in advanced cancers. Sequencing used immunoSEQ multiplex PCR; TCRdb keeps in-frame clones, though not all of them. The table lists 60,000 or so clones, 65% to 85% of them singletons. Specimen: CD4+ or CD8+ T cells sorted from blood, collected in a trial of the OX40 agonist ivuxolimab. These receptors came from an adult with an advanced solid tumor such as melanoma, head and neck, liver or kidney cancer.

The chain employs TRBV19 and TRBJ2-1; TRBD1 might be the D (5 bases). Germline-derived CDR1 and CDR2 are LNHDA and SQIVND (reference sequence). This CDR3 contains 15 residues. The V end lost 6 bases, the J end lost 5 bases, and 17 bases lay between the germline ends. The CDR3 loop reads CASSPTTAGHNEQFF. The CDR3 bases are TGTGCCAGTAGCCCCACCACGGCAGGGCACAATGAGCAGTTCTTC.

CDR3 bases: TGTGCCAGCAGTGGGTTACTAATTGACAATGAGCAGTTCTTC. Translation gives CASSGLLIDNEQFF. V usage is TRBV25-1 and J usage is TRBJ2-1, with D unclear. Germline V CDR1 and CDR2: MGHDK, SYGVNS. Trimming removed 4 bases at V and 5 bases at J, with 12 bases between. This CDR3 has 14 amino acids. The full variable domain, in which reference TRBV25-1 and TRBJ2-1 provide the parts outside the CDR3, is EADIYQTPRYLVIGTGKKITLECSQTMGHDKMYWYQQDPGMELHLIHYSYGVNSTEKGDLSSESTVSRIRTEHFPLTLESARPSHTSQYLCASSGLLIDNEQFFGPGTRLTVL.

To note about this clone: The sample holds other DNA sequences that translate to the same CDR3. The rearrangement joins TRBV6-5 to TRBJ2-5; D is perhaps TRBD1 or TRBD2 (6 bases each). V was cut by 2 bases and J by 5 bases, with 12 bases left in between. The CDR3 consists of 14 residues. Germline V lookup: CDR1 MNHEY, CDR2 SVGAGI. DNA of the CDR3: TGTGCCAGCAGTTACCCGGGGGCGGGGGAGACCCAGTACTTC. Translation gives CASSYPGAGETQYF.

The V gene is TRBV30, the J gene TRBJ1-6; 7 nucleotides agree with TRBD1. The CDR3 is 14 amino acids. The J segment lost 5 bases and the V segment lost 1 base, leaving 2 bases of the junction unmatched. Per the germline V gene, CDR1 is GTSNPN and CDR2 is SVGIG (reference sequence). The CDR3 DNA is TGTGCCTGGAGTGGGGGGACAGATAATTCACCCCTCCACTTT. Protein: CAWSGGTDNSPLHF. The full variable domain, its missing parts supplied by reference TRBV30 and TRBJ1-6, is SQTIHQWPATLVQPVGSPLSLECTVEGTSNPNLYWYRQAAGRGLQLLFYSVGIGQISSEVPQNLSASRPQDRQFILSSKKLLLSDSGFYLCAWSGGTDNSPLHFGNGTRLTVT.

The chain recombines TRBV19 with TRBJ1-2; possibly TRBD1 for D (5 bases). Looked up from germline, CDR1 is LNHDA and CDR2 is SQIVND (reference sequence). This CDR3 has 15 residues. V lost 2 bases and J 4 bases, leaving 14 bases between the germline ends. CDR3 in amino acids: CASSIKRDGSYGYTF. CDR3 DNA: TGTGCCAGTAGTATAAAACGGGACGGAAGCTATGGCTACACCTTC.

The CDR3 sequence is CASSRPGGRGTEAFF. CDR3 sequence (DNA): TGTGCCAGCTCCCGACCGGGGGGCCGGGGCACTGAAGCTTTCTTT. This chain links TRBV28 with TRBJ1-1; weak D call: TRBD1 (6 bases). CDR3 size: 15 residues. The V and J ends lost 8 bases and 4 bases respectively, with 20 bases between them. Germline V CDR1 and CDR2: MDHEN, SYDVKM.

This clone showed up just once. The chain combines TRBV7-3 with TRBJ2-1, with D hard to call. The germline V and J ends were trimmed by 2 bases and 6 bases, with 14 bases remaining between them. Germline CDR1 is SGHTA and CDR2 is FQGTGA. This CDR3 has 15 amino acids. DNA for the CDR3: TGTGCCAGCAGCTTAGGCAGGACCTCGTCCAATGAGCAGTTCTTC. It translates to CASSLGRTSSNEQFF. Using reference TRBV7-3 and TRBJ2-1 for the parts outside the CDR3, the full variable domain is GAGVSQTPSNKVTEKGKYVELRCDPISGHTALYWYRQSLGQGPEFLIYFQGTGAADDSGLPNDRFFAVRPEGSVSTLKIQRTERGDSAVYLCASSLGRTSSNEQFFGPGTRLTVL.

The V gene is TRBV5-4, the J gene TRBJ2-3, with 11 bases aligning to TRBD2. From germline, CDR1 is SGHNT and CDR2 YYREEE (reference sequence). The CDR3 runs 17 residues. V was pared by 3 bases and J by 5 bases, with 11 bases of the junction left unmatched. The CDR3 bases are TGTGCCAGCAGCTCCGCCGTTAGCGGGGGGGCCTTAGATACGCAGTATTTT. It specifies CASSSAVSGGALDTQYF.

The chain is built from TRBV6-1 and TRBJ1-5; TRBD1 is a possible D gene (5 bases). V dropped 2 bases and J dropped 1 base, with 12 bases sitting between them. The CDR3 has 16 amino acids. Germline V lookup: CDR1 MNHNS, CDR2 SASEGT. CDR3 sequence (DNA): TGTGCCAGCAGTGAATTGGGGGGAGGGAGCAATCAGCCCCAGCATTTT. Amino acid sequence: CASSELGGGSNQPQHF.